Below, 31 T cell receptor beta chains from the same sample are listed, as sequenced in a study of graft-versus-host responses after intestinal transplantation. Some clones are missing from TCRdb's copy, which holds only in-frame ones; the method was immunoSEQ multiplex PCR. The sample consists of about 31,000 clones, approximately 83% of them appearing once. For these receptors, no antigen is known. The sample in question was unstimulated CD8+ T cells sorted from spleen or lymph node cells, obtained before intestinal transplant. These receptors originate from a human donor who received an intestinal transplant.

The chain employs TRBV6-4 and TRBJ2-1, with TRBD2 matching over 7 bases. The germline CDR1 and CDR2 sequences are MRHNA and SNTAGT. CDR3 length equals 15 residues. V lost 5 bases to trimming and J lost 6 bases; unmatched junction nucleotides: 10. The CDR3 reads CASSSKGLRSNEQFF. The DNA for the CDR3 is TGTGCCAGCAGTTCTAAGGGACTAAGGTCCAATGAGCAGTTCTTC.

A single count supports this clone. This chain links TRBV10-2 with TRBJ2-3, with unresolved D. From germline, CDR1 is WSHSY and CDR2 SAAADI. Trimming shortened V by 2 bases and J by 2 bases, and 5 bases separated the two germline ends. There are 13 residues in the CDR3. CDR3 sequence: CASSEEDTDTQYF. CDR3 bases: TGCGCCAGCAGTGAGGAGGACACAGATACGCAGTATTTT.

The chain has TRBV5-6 and TRBJ2-1; 8 bases align to TRBD2. The V and J ends lost 4 bases and 10 bases, in that order; junction bases with no gene match: 16. CDR3 length: 16 residues. Germline-derived CDR1 and CDR2 are SGHDT and YYEEEE. The CDR3 nucleotides are TGTGCCAGCAGCCGTCCGGGGGGGGGCATCAATGAAGAGCAGTTCTTC. Its translation is CASSRPGGGINEEQFF.

This chain links TRBV28 with TRBJ2-7, with TRBD2 matching over 13 bases. Germline loops: CDR1 MDHEN, CDR2 SYDVKM. The V gene end was trimmed by 3 bases and the J gene end by 6 bases; junction bases not matched to a gene: 14. This CDR3 is built from 18 residues. The CDR3 protein is CASSFYRLAGGESAEQYF. The CDR3 DNA sequence: TGTGCCAGCAGTTTTTATAGACTAGCGGGAGGCGAGAGCGCCGAGCAGTACTTC.

CDR3 residues: CASSYEGRGETQYF. The CDR3 DNA reads as TGTGCCAGTAGCTACGAGGGCAGAGGGGAGACCCAGTACTTC. This chain joins TRBV19 and TRBJ2-5; weak D call: TRBD2 (5 bases). Trimming removed 6 bases at V and 5 bases at J, with 16 bases between. The CDR3 runs 14 residues. Germline lookup yields CDR1 LNHDA and CDR2 SQIVND (reference sequence).

The chain carries TRBV6-1 and TRBJ2-1; 16 nucleotides align to TRBD2. Trimming took 2 bases from V and 8 from J; bases not matched to a gene: 6. Germline CDR1 and CDR2: MNHNS and SASEGT. CDR3 length: 17 amino acids. CDR3 DNA sequence: TGTGCCAGCAGTGAAATAGGGACTAGCGGGGGGGAAGATGAGCAGTTCTTC. It yields the protein CASSEIGTSGGEDEQFF.

The chain combines TRBV4-2 with TRBJ2-7; 8 bases agree with TRBD1. The CDR3 covers 16 residues. V lost 1 base to trimming and J lost 4 bases; unmatched junction nucleotides: 9. CDR1 is LGHNA, CDR2 YNFKEQ, per germline. The CDR3 DNA follows: TGTGCCAGCAGCCAAGGAGAGGGGACAGGCGTTTACGAGCAGTACTTC. Protein product: CASSQGEGTGVYEQYF.

The chain has TRBV2 and TRBJ1-6; no firm D call. V lost 4 bases, J lost 9 bases, and 16 bases lay in between. The CDR3 contains 15 residues. CDR1 and CDR2 from the germline V gene are SNHLY and FYNNEI. The CDR3 DNA follows: TGTGCCAGCAGTGTTAGGGAGGTGCGGGCTTCACCCCTCCACTTT. Translating gives CASSVREVRASPLHF.

The chain carries TRBV27 and TRBJ2-1; possibly TRBD1 for D (5 bases). Germline V gives CDR1 MNHEY, CDR2 SMNVEV (reference sequence). The CDR3 length is 14 residues. V was trimmed by 9 bases and J by 5 bases, leaving 17 bases between them. As DNA, the CDR3 is TGTGCCAGTCAACGACAGTCCCGAGACAATGAGCAGTTCTTC. Translating gives CASQRQSRDNEQFF.

The rearrangement uses TRBV29-1 and TRBJ2-3; D is unclear. The germline gives CDR1 SQVTM, CDR2 ANQGSEA. Trimming left V 4 bases short and J 2 bases short, with 16 bases between. The CDR3 sequence is 15 residues long. The CDR3 nucleotides are TGCAGCGTTGGGGCAGCCGAGCTTATCACAGATACGCAGTATTTT. Protein: CSVGAAELITDTQYF.

The genes are TRBV19 and TRBJ1-1; D is unclear. CDR1 and CDR2 (germline): LNHDA, SQIVND (reference sequence). The CDR3 consists of 14 residues. The V end was cut by 3 bases, the J end by 3 bases, with 11 bases between. The CDR3 is CASSISGRDTEAFF. The CDR3 nucleotides are TGTGCCAGTAGTATTTCTGGGAGGGACACTGAAGCTTTCTTT. The full variable domain, its missing parts supplied by reference TRBV19 and TRBJ1-1, is DGGITQSPKYLFRKEGQNVTLSCEQNLNHDAMYWYRQDPGQGLRLIYYSQIVNDFQKGDIAEGYSVSREKKESFPLTVTSAQKNPTAFYLCASSISGRDTEAFFGQGTRLTVV.

The genes are TRBV19 and TRBJ1-5, with a weak D call TRBD1 (5 bases). Trimming took 5 bases from V and 4 from J, leaving 15 bases between them. The CDR3 length is 15 residues. Germline CDR1 is LNHDA and CDR2 is SQIVND (reference sequence). The CDR3 DNA reads TGTGCCAGTAGTGAAGGGGCCCTTGGTAATCAGCCCCAGCATTTT. Amino acids: CASSEGALGNQPQHF.

This chain links TRBV2 with TRBJ2-1; tentatively, D is TRBD2 (6 bases). This CDR3 comprises 15 residues. In germline, CDR1 is SNHLY, CDR2 FYNNEI. The ends were cut back, 9 bases at V and 4 bases at J, with 19 bases in the middle. CDR3 coding DNA: TGTGCCAGGGACGGCGGGGACTCTTCATACAATGAGCAGTTCTTC. It yields the protein CARDGGDSSYNEQFF. The variable domain in full, with the rest retrieved from reference TRBV2 and TRBJ2-1, is EPEVTQTPSHQVTQMGQEVILRCVPISNHLYFYWYRQILGQKVEFLVSFYNNEISEKSEIFDDQFSVERPDGSNFTLKIRSTKLEDSAMYFCARDGGDSSYNEQFFGPGTRLTVL.

This rearrangement joins TRBV6-1 to TRBJ2-3; TRBD2 aligns across 9 bases. The J segment lost 4 bases and the V segment lost 7 bases, leaving 9 bases of the junction unmatched. Looked up from germline, CDR1 is MNHNS and CDR2 is SASEGT. The CDR3 extends over 15 amino acids. This CDR3 reads CASTRVTSGPDTQYF. In DNA, the CDR3 is TGTGCCAGCACCCGGGTAACTAGCGGGCCAGATACGCAGTATTTT.

This chain connects TRBV28 to TRBJ2-3, with D possibly TRBD2 on 6 matching bases. V lost 6 bases to trimming and J lost 0 bases, with 22 bases between them. The germline gives CDR1 MDHEN, CDR2 SYDVKM. The CDR3 length is 18 residues. This CDR3 is CASRKTLTSPGSTDTQYF. The CDR3 DNA reads as TGTGCCAGCAGAAAAACCCTGACTAGTCCGGGTAGCACAGATACGCAGTATTTT.

The chain has TRBV19 and TRBJ1-1; no clear D. Trimming removed 9 bases from V and 10 bases from J, with 15 bases in between. Germline V gene sequence: CDR1 LNHDA, CDR2 SQIVND (reference sequence). CDR3 length: 11 residues. CDR3 region: CASDLHGRAFF. CDR3 bases: TGTGCCAGCGACCTTCATGGGAGAGCTTTCTTT.

The genes are TRBV7-6 and TRBJ2-7; 8 positions agree with TRBD1. The CDR3 is 12 residues long. Looked up from germline, CDR1 is SGHVS and CDR2 is FNYEAQ. J gave up 5 bases and V 5 bases, and 2 bases lay outside the gene matches. The CDR3 sequence: CASSRTGNEQYF. CDR3 bases: TGTGCCAGCAGCCGGACAGGGAACGAGCAGTACTTC.

This sequence joins TRBV5-4 and TRBJ2-6; 13 bases align to TRBD2. Germline assignment: CDR1 SGHNT and CDR2 YYREEE (reference sequence). CDR3 length equals 19 residues. Trimming removed 4 bases from V and 4 bases from J; junction bases left unmatched: 11. DNA for the CDR3: TGTGCCAGCAGCATAGGACTAGCGGGGGACCCAAGGGGGGCCAACGTCCTGACTTTC. Encoded protein: CASSIGLAGDPRGANVLTF.

This chain connects TRBV10-3 to TRBJ2-7; the D gene is possibly TRBD2 (6 bases). This CDR3 contains 19 residues. Germline CDR1 ENHRY, CDR2 SYGVKD. Trimming left V 0 bases short and J 0 bases short, with 21 bases between. The CDR3, as DNA: TGTGCCATCAGTGAGTCGGCTAGCGAGCGGGCGGGGCGCTCCTACGAGCAGTACTTC. It codes for CAISESASERAGRSYEQYF.

This clone occurred a few times. The chain carries TRBV2 and TRBJ2-1; 10 bases fit TRBD2. Germline lookup yields CDR1 SNHLY and CDR2 FYNNEI. Trimming removed 1 base from V and 9 bases from J; junction bases left unmatched: 9. This CDR3 is 16 amino acids long. The CDR3 is CASSEEVAGGYGEQFF. The CDR3, as DNA: TGTGCCAGCAGTGAAGAGGTAGCGGGAGGTTACGGTGAGCAGTTCTTC.

V usage is TRBV9 and J usage is TRBJ2-3; D may be TRBD1 (6 bases). The CDR3 is 15 residues long. CDR1 and CDR2 (germline): SGDLS, YYNGEE. V was clipped by 0 bases and J by 6 bases, with 14 bases between them. The CDR3 protein is CASSVVGRGADTQYF. CDR3 nucleotides: TGTGCCAGCAGCGTAGTAGGCAGGGGAGCGGATACGCAGTATTTT.

V usage is TRBV27 and J usage is TRBJ2-7; TRBD1 matches 8 bases. The length of the CDR3 is 14 residues. Trimming at V came to 3 bases and at J to 3 bases, leaving 4 bases not matched to a gene. CDR1 is MNHEY, CDR2 SMNVEV, per germline (reference sequence). The CDR3 loop is CASSFDRGVYEQYF. The DNA for the CDR3 is TGTGCCAGCAGTTTCGACAGGGGAGTCTACGAGCAGTACTTC.

This sequence joins TRBV2 and TRBJ2-3; tentatively, D is TRBD1 (6 bases). CDR1 and CDR2 from the germline V gene are SNHLY and FYNNEI. Trimming removed 3 bases at V and 2 bases at J, with 15 bases between. The CDR3 consists of 16 residues. DNA of the CDR3: TGTGCCAGCAGTGACACCGGGGACATCTACACAGATACGCAGTATTTT. This encodes CASSDTGDIYTDTQYF.

This clone was counted between two and nine times. The V gene is TRBV4-1, the J gene TRBJ2-5, with D tentatively TRBD2 (6 bases). The CDR3 loop spans 17 amino acids. The germline V and J ends were trimmed by 0 bases and 2 bases, with 16 bases remaining between them. Germline V gene lookup returns CDR1 MGHRA and CDR2 YSYEKL. Written as DNA, the CDR3 is TGCGCCAGCAGCCAAGATCTTCCGGGACTTATACAAGAGACCCAGTACTTC. Its protein product is CASSQDLPGLIQETQYF.

This clone was detected a few times. The chain has TRBV7-9 and TRBJ1-5; 10 bases map to TRBD1. Looked up from germline, CDR1 is SEHNR and CDR2 is FQNEAQ (reference sequence). Unmatched junction bases numbered 8, after V lost 5 bases and J lost 4 bases. The CDR3 is 16 residues long. CDR3 sequence reads: CASSPDRGPRNQPQHF. The CDR3 DNA reads TGTGCCAGCAGCCCTGACAGGGGGCCAAGAAATCAGCCCCAGCATTTT.

This sequence joins TRBV11-2 and TRBJ2-5; 16 nucleotides agree with TRBD2. The better agreement between TRBJ2-7 and the DNA end casts doubt on the J call. This CDR3 is built from 16 residues. Looked up from germline, CDR1 is SGHAT and CDR2 is FQNNGV. The chain's CDR3 is CASSWGLAGGPYEQYF. DNA for the CDR3: TGTGCCAGCAGCTGGGGACTAGCGGGAGGGCCCTACGAGCAGTACTTC.

The rearrangement uses TRBV6-1 and TRBJ1-1; no clear D. Looked up from germline, CDR1 is MNHNS and CDR2 is SASEGT. The CDR3 spans 13 residues. V was trimmed by 2 bases and J by 4 bases, leaving 8 bases between them. This CDR3 reads CASSERFPTEAFF. DNA for the CDR3: TGTGCCAGCAGTGAACGGTTCCCCACTGAAGCTTTCTTT.

The V call is TRBV7-6, the J call TRBJ2-1, with 8 bases aligning to TRBD2. Trimming removed 2 bases from V and 5 bases from J; junction bases left unmatched: 2. The CDR3 is made up of 14 amino acids. Germline V CDR1 and CDR2: SGHVS, FNYEAQ. Here the CDR3 DNA reads TGTGCCAGCAGCTTAAGCGGGGGAGACAATGAGCAGTTCTTC. This translates into CASSLSGGDNEQFF.

The CDR3: CASSPGLGNTEAFF. DNA for the CDR3: TGTGCCAGCAGCCCGGGTTTGGGGAACACTGAAGCTTTCTTT. The V gene is TRBV2, the J gene TRBJ1-1; D unclear. Germline values: CDR1 SNHLY, CDR2 FYNNEI. The V end lost 6 bases, the J end lost 1 base, and 12 bases lay between the germline ends. The CDR3 covers 14 residues.

This clone has more than one count but fewer than ten. The rearrangement joins TRBV6-6 to TRBJ1-4; 8 nucleotides agree with TRBD1. This CDR3 region has 14 residues. V was clipped by 4 bases and J by 7 bases; unmatched bases: 5. Germline V gives CDR1 MNHNY, CDR2 SVGAGI (reference sequence). The CDR3 DNA is TGTGCCAGCAGTTTTGGGACAGGTATTGAAAAACTGTTTTTT. This codes for CASSFGTGIEKLFF.

This clone occurred once. The rearrangement links TRBV11-3 to TRBJ2-7; 12 bases agree with TRBD1. The CDR3 extends over 19 amino acids. Germline values: CDR1 SGHNT, CDR2 YENEEA. V shed 5 bases, J shed 0 bases, and the junction held 14 bases outside the gene matches. CDR3 residues: CASSHQGQGARPPSYEQYF. The CDR3 region has the DNA TGTGCCAGCAGCCACCAGGGACAGGGGGCGCGCCCCCCCTCCTACGAGCAGTACTTC. Variable domain in full (rest from reference TRBV11-3 and TRBJ2-7): EAGVVQSPRYKIIEKKQPVAFWCNPISGHNTLYWYLQNLGQGPELLIRYENEEAVDDSQLPKDRFSAERLKGVDSTLKIQPAELGDSAVYLCASSHQGQGARPPSYEQYFGPGTRLTVT.